A single TCR beta chain is shown here with its context. The sample is drawn from a study of blood T cells in healthy people across ages. Next came a second PCR, run for about 7 to 12 cycles, which used a sample-barcoded 5' primer along with a J-beta primer mix. The authors tagged each cDNA molecule using a template-switch adaptor with 12 random nucleotides. TCRdb used MiXCR to reprocess the 5' RACE reads, holding one entry per CDR3 protein. The sample yields about 630,000 distinct CDR3 sequences, 20% to 25% seen once. The V end lost 4 bases, the J end lost 8 bases, and 17 bases lay between the germline ends. CDR3 length: 15 amino acids. The V gene's germline CDR1 is LGHNA and CDR2 YSLEER.

The TCR comes from a man between 65 and 85 years old in good health. Material: blood. This chain uses TRBV4-3 with TRBJ1-4, with D possibly matching TRBD1 (5 bases). The chain's CDR3 is CASSRGNTGREKLFF. The CDR3, as DNA: TGCGCCAGCAGCCGAGGCAATACGGGGCGGGAAAAACTGTTTTTT.